This T cell receptor beta chain was captured in a study of neurological immune-mediated disorders. Study results and limitations: HTLV-1-associated myelopathy showed the most TCR clonal expansion; multiple sclerosis the least, below healthy controls.

Time point specified: longitudinal time-point 2. PBMCs stored at -80 C, numbering 2 million, were the origin of the unsorted libraries. A single run covered 15-18 subjects with over 200 million TCR-beta sequences. TCRdb processed the 5' RACE reads anew with MiXCR; each CDR3 protein has one entry. The sample yields some 100,000 distinct CDR3 sequences, 13% seen once. This clonotype was seen ten or more times. What it recognizes is unknown. This CDR3 has 12 amino acids. Germline V gene sequence: CDR1 DFQATT, CDR2 SNEGSKA (reference sequence). V was shortened by 7 bases and J by 7 bases, with 16 bases between the two germline ends.

Sequencing was performed on PBMCs. The receptor was isolated from a female donor with HTLV-1-associated myelopathy (HAM/TSP). The chain employs TRBV20-1 and TRBJ2-5; unclear D gene. CDR3 residues: CSVPGPSGTQYF. Here the CDR3 DNA reads TGCAGTGTGCCAGGCCCTTCAGGGACCCAGTACTTC.